What follows is one T cell receptor beta chain and its context. The germline gene is not matched at one end of the junction; a read error may be the cause. The CDR3 has 15 amino acids. The germline V gene encodes CDR1 SGHRS and CDR2 YFSETQ. These data are taken from a study of prognosis after radiotherapy for stage I lung cancer. In the study overall: Metastases at distant sites emerged in several patients after radiotherapy, at a median of 7 months, whereas approximately 14 showed no significant progression.

Genomic DNA provided the template from which TCR beta CDR3 was amplified by two-round multiplex PCR. First-round PCR used primers specific to each TRBV and TRBJ gene. TCRdb re-called the multiplex PCR reads through MiXCR, storing one row per CDR3 protein. Counted here are about 14,000 distinct CDR3 sequences, 37% occurring once; the ten biggest clones make up 40% to 45%. V is TRBV5-1 and J is TRBJ2-1; 10 nucleotides line up with TRBD1. Sequenced material: PBMCs, taken before or after stereotactic body radiation therapy (not recorded which). The source of this sequence is a donor over 45 with non-small cell lung cancer. The chain's CDR3 is CASSSGQGVNNEHFF. Written as DNA, the CDR3 is TGCGCCAGCAGCAGCGGACAGGGGGTCAACAATGAGCATTTTTTC.